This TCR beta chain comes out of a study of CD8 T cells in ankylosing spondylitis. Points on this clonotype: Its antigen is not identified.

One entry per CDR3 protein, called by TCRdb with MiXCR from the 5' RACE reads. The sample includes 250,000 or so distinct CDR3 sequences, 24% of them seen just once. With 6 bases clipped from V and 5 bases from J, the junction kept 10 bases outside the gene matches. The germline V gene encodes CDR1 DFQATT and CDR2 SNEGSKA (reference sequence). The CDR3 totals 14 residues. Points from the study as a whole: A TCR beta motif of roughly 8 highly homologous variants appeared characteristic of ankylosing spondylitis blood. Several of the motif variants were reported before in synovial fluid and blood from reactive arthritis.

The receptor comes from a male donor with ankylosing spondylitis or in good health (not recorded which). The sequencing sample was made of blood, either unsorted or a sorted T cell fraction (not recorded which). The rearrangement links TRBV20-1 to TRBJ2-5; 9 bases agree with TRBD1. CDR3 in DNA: TGCAGTGCGGCCGAAACAGGGGGCGGCGAGACCCAGTACTTC. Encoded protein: CSAAETGGGETQYF.